The next 5 T cell receptor beta chains were all read from a single sample in a study of shared clonotypes between healthy human individuals. Clones were sequenced by immunoSEQ multiplex PCR, and TCRdb holds only the in-frame ones, with some missing. The table includes 650,000 to 750,000 clones, 55% to 75% detected once. The sample consisted of memory CD4+ T cells sorted from blood. The subset: CD45RA-negative fraction. The receptors derive from a woman younger than 45 in good health.

The V and J genes are TRBV27 and TRBJ2-1; perhaps TRBD1 as D (5 bases). CDR3 size: 12 residues. CDR1 and CDR2 from the germline V gene are MNHEY and SMNVEV (reference sequence). Trimming took 8 bases from V and 9 from J, leaving 14 bases between them. CDR3 residues: CASYTRVSEQFF. The CDR3 DNA is TGTGCCAGCTACACCAGGGTGAGTGAGCAGTTCTTC.

The chain employs TRBV4-2 and TRBJ1-2, with 10 bases identical to TRBD1. Germline V gives CDR1 LGHNA, CDR2 YNFKEQ. J was trimmed by 8 bases and V by 5 bases; bases with no gene match: 8. This CDR3 has 14 residues. The CDR3 sequence: CASSLRDRGRGYTF. The CDR3 DNA sequence: TGTGCCAGCAGCTTACGGGACAGGGGTAGAGGCTACACCTTC.

Ten or more counts support this clone. J is TRBJ1-2 and V is TRBV7-2; TRBD1 matches 7 bases. There are 15 residues in the CDR3. V shed 1 base and J 2 bases; nucleotides not matched to a gene: 4. Germline lookup yields CDR1 SGHTA and CDR2 FQGNSA. CDR3 bases: TGTGCCAGCAGCTTAGGACAGGGAGGAAACTATGGCTACACCTTC. This codes for CASSLGQGGNYGYTF.

This clone was observed a few times. V and J are TRBV7-9 and TRBJ1-1; D not certain. Germline V lookup: CDR1 SEHNR, CDR2 FQNEAQ (reference sequence). Trimming left V 8 bases short and J 3 bases short, with 10 bases between. The CDR3 extends over 12 amino acids. CDR3 in amino acids: CASLSRDTEAFF. The CDR3 DNA follows: TGTGCCAGCTTGTCGCGGGACACTGAAGCTTTCTTT.

The chain couples TRBV28 to TRBJ2-7; 9 bases are a match to TRBD2. Germline V lookup: CDR1 MDHEN, CDR2 SYDVKM. The CDR3 consists of 15 residues. The J segment lost 2 bases and the V segment lost 6 bases, leaving 8 bases of the junction unmatched. CDR3 nucleotide sequence: TGTGCCAGCAGCAAAGGGGCGGGAGGGACCTACGAGCAGTACTTC. This translates into CASSKGAGGTYEQYF.